The next 19 T cell receptor beta chains were all read from a single sample in a study of control samples from healthy donors and cancer patients. The assay was immunoSEQ multiplex PCR, and TCRdb's table has in-frame clones only and misses some. Here the sample spans 55,000 to 70,000 clones, 80% to 95% being singletons. Sequenced: PBMCs. The receptors come from a man under 40 with colorectal cancer.

The rearrangement links TRBV3-1 (or the pseudogene TRBV3-2) to TRBJ2-7, with TRBD2 identical over 8 bases. The V and J ends lost 3 bases and 4 bases, in that order; junction bases with no gene match: 5. The CDR3 is 14 residues long. CDR1 LGHDT and CDR2 YNNKEL come from the germline V gene (reference sequence). The chain's CDR3 is CASSQDRGGYEQYF. CDR3 nucleotide sequence: TGTGCCAGCAGCCAGGACCGGGGGGGGTACGAGCAGTACTTC.

J is TRBJ1-1 and V is TRBV5-1, with D uncertain. V was trimmed by 4 bases and J by 1 base, leaving 11 bases between them. Germline V gene data show CDR1 as SGHRS and CDR2 as YFSETQ. The CDR3 runs to 14 residues. The CDR3 DNA is TGCGCCAGCAGCCCCTCCCCAAGGAACACTGAAGCTTTCTTT. Its translation is CASSPSPRNTEAFF.

V is TRBV7-2 and J is TRBJ2-3, with 10 bases fitting TRBD2. CDR3 length: 13 amino acids. Germline V gene sequence: CDR1 SGHTA, CDR2 FQGNSA. Germline trimming cut 5 bases from V and 11 bases from J; bases unmatched to any gene: 7. This CDR3 is CASSPIRTSGQYF. Written as DNA, the CDR3 is TGTGCCAGCAGCCCCATACGGACTAGCGGGCAGTATTTT. The variable domain in full, completed from reference TRBV7-2 and TRBJ2-3, reads GAGVSQSPSNKVTEKGKDVELRCDPISGHTALYWYRQSLGQGLEFLIYFQGNSAPDKSGLPSDRFSAERTGGSVSTLTIQRTQQEDSAVYLCASSPIRTSGQYFGPGTRLTVL.

The chain recombines TRBV4-3 with TRBJ2-1, with a tentative D call TRBD2 (7 bases). V was pared by 2 bases and J by 5 bases, with 22 bases between. CDR1 is LGHNA and CDR2 is YSLEER in the germline V gene. The CDR3 is made up of 18 amino acids. As DNA, the CDR3 is TGCGCCAGCAGCCAATGGGGGAGGGGGGTTAGGTACAACAATGAGCAGTTCTTC. Translation gives CASSQWGRGVRYNNEQFF.

The chain links TRBV5-1 to TRBJ2-7; D gene unclear. Germline assignment: CDR1 SGHRS and CDR2 YFSETQ. The CDR3 is 15 residues long. Trimming pared 2 bases from V and 0 bases from J, leaving 12 bases between. CDR3 region: CASSLRPLSSYEQYF. The CDR3 nucleotides are TGCGCCAGCAGCTTAAGGCCCCTCAGCTCCTACGAGCAGTACTTC.

The chain recombines TRBV5-1 with TRBJ2-2; 9 nucleotides agree with TRBD1. Trimming at V came to 4 bases and at J to 5 bases, leaving 6 bases not matched to a gene. CDR1 SGHRS and CDR2 YFSETQ come from the germline V gene. CDR3 length: 15 amino acids. CDR3 DNA: TGCGCCAGCAGCGTACAGGGGGCGGTGACCGGGGAGCTGTTTTTT. It encodes CASSVQGAVTGELFF.

The chain combines TRBV30 with TRBJ1-5, with TRBD1 identical over 7 bases. V dropped 5 bases and J dropped 6; count of bases not matched to a gene: 7. The CDR3 contains 13 residues. The germline V gene encodes CDR1 GTSNPN and CDR2 SVGIG (reference sequence). The CDR3 sequence: CAWSVQGLQPQHF. The CDR3 region has the DNA TGTGCCTGGTCGGTACAGGGGCTTCAGCCCCAGCATTTT.

This chain connects TRBV4-3 to TRBJ2-7; the match to TRBD1 covers 7 bases. The CDR3 contains 15 residues. Trimming at V came to 1 base and at J to 2 bases, leaving 5 bases not matched to a gene. CDR1 is LGHNA, CDR2 YSLEER, per germline. The CDR3 loop reads CASSQGWDSTYEQYF. Here the CDR3 DNA reads TGCGCCAGCAGCCAAGGATGGGACAGTACCTACGAGCAGTACTTC.

This chain links TRBV7-2 with TRBJ1-3, with D perhaps matching TRBD1 (6 bases). The CDR3 has 14 residues. CDR1 SGHTA and CDR2 FQGNSA come from the germline V gene. The V end was cut by 5 bases, the J end by 3 bases, with 11 bases between. CDR3: CASSLRGFGNTIYF. In DNA form, the CDR3 reads TGTGCCAGCAGCCTAAGGGGGTTTGGAAACACCATATATTTT.

J is TRBJ2-2 and V is TRBV10-3, with D unresolved. The V gene's germline CDR1 is ENHRY and CDR2 SYGVKD. The CDR3 is 16 residues long. V lost 2 bases, J lost 2 bases, and 12 bases lay in between. DNA for the CDR3: TGTGCCATCAGTGAGCCACCGAATGTCAACACCGGGGAGCTGTTTTTT. It encodes CAISEPPNVNTGELFF.

V is TRBV5-6 and J is TRBJ1-2; D is undetermined. The V gene's germline CDR1 is SGHDT and CDR2 YYEEEE. The CDR3 extends over 13 amino acids. Trimming cost V 2 bases and J 8 bases, with 13 bases left between them. CDR3 sequence reads: CASSFNMAEGYTF. The CDR3 region has the DNA TGTGCCAGCAGCTTTAACATGGCAGAAGGCTACACCTTC.

This sequence joins TRBV27 and TRBJ2-1; D uncertain. The CDR3 totals 12 residues. The V end was cut by 6 bases, the J end by 4 bases, with 7 bases between. Per germline, CDR1 MNHEY and CDR2 SMNVEV (reference sequence). The CDR3 region has the DNA TGTGCCAGCAGCCTCGATTACAATGAGCAGTTCTTC. Translating it yields CASSLDYNEQFF.

The chain has TRBV7-2 and TRBJ1-2, with D maybe TRBD1 (5 bases). This CDR3 comprises 13 residues. CDR1 and CDR2 (germline): SGHTA, FQGNSA. Trimming left V 0 bases short and J 8 bases short, with 10 bases between. CDR3 DNA: TGTGCCAGCAGCTTAGCTTGGGGCGACGGCTACACCTTC. Translating gives CASSLAWGDGYTF.

The gene calls are TRBV4-1 and TRBJ1-5; 7 positions agree with TRBD1. The V gene end was trimmed by 0 bases and the J gene end by 4 bases; junction bases not matched to a gene: 6. Germline CDR1 MGHRA, CDR2 YSYEKL. The CDR3 has 16 amino acids. CDR3 amino acids: CASSQEKGALNQPQHF. CDR3 coding DNA: TGCGCCAGCAGCCAAGAGAAGGGGGCTTTAAATCAGCCCCAGCATTTT.

CDR3 residues: CASRLGTGPDFGGSPLHF. CDR3 sequence (DNA): TGTGCAAGTCGCTTAGGGACAGGGCCCGATTTTGGTGGTTCACCCCTCCACTTT. V and J are TRBV12-2 and TRBJ1-6; TRBD1, as called in the table, went unchecked against the DNA. TRBV12-2 is reported as a pseudogene. The length of the CDR3 is 18 residues.

V gene TRBV19 combines with J gene TRBJ1-1; D uncertain. Trimming took off 1 base at V and 1 base at J, with 10 bases between the two ends. The CDR3 runs to 15 residues. In germline, CDR1 is LNHDA, CDR2 SQIVND (reference sequence). The CDR3 DNA is TGTGCCAGTAGTATAGGACTCTCTTGGAACACTGAAGCTTTCTTT. This codes for CASSIGLSWNTEAFF.

The CDR3 loop reads CASSLGVDSPYEQYF. The CDR3 region has the DNA TGTGCCAGCAGCTTAGGGGTCGACAGTCCCTACGAGCAGTACTTC. J is TRBJ2-7 and V is TRBV7-2, with a possible D match to TRBD1 (5 bases). This CDR3 comprises 15 residues. Germline V gene lookup returns CDR1 SGHTA and CDR2 FQGNSA. Trimming shortened V by 1 base and J by 2 bases, and 12 bases separated the two germline ends.

The chain is built from TRBV5-5 and TRBJ1-1; D call uncertain. The germline V gene has CDR1 SGHKS and CDR2 YYEKEE (reference sequence). The CDR3 sequence is 14 residues long. V was trimmed by 7 bases and J by 2 bases, leaving 15 bases between them. CDR3 sequence reads: CASALPLDNTEAFF. Written as DNA, the CDR3 is TGTGCCAGCGCCCTGCCGTTAGATAACACTGAAGCTTTCTTT.

CDR3 sequence (DNA): TGTGCCAGCAGTACAACTAGCGGGGGCAACTACGAGCAGTACGTC. It codes for CASSTTSGGNYEQYV. This chain uses TRBV6-2 or TRBV6-3 with TRBJ2-7; 11 positions agree with TRBD2. The V segment lost 5 bases and the J segment 3 bases; nucleotides outside the gene matches: 6. The CDR3 is 15 residues long. The germline V gene has CDR1 MNHEY and CDR2 SVGEGT.